This entry features one T cell receptor beta chain sequence. Its antigen is unidentified. This record comes from a study of T-cell memory formation after mild COVID-19. Notes on the study in general: Clones that shrank (day 15 to 85) were balanced CD4/CD8, whereas later expanders leaned CD4+.

The germline gives CDR1 SNHLY, CDR2 FYNNEI. The CDR3 loop spans 13 amino acids. Deletions cut 7 bases from V and 2 bases from J, with 9 bases between. After 5'RACE with constant-segment primers, TCR alpha and TCR beta cDNA libraries carrying sample barcodes and UMIs were obtained. A single record per CDR3 protein comes from TCRdb applying MiXCR to the 5' RACE reads. The sample shows roughly 350,000 distinct CDR3 sequences, approximately 29% of them seen only once. The chain recombines TRBV2 with TRBJ2-1, with D possibly matching TRBD2 (5 bases). The origin of this receptor is an adult woman who had mild COVID-19 (a few samples of this study predate the infection). Cell type and time point are not known. The specimen sequenced was PBMCs or a T cell subset sorted from them (not recorded which). The CDR3 sequence: CASNGDTYNEQFF. The CDR3 DNA reads as TGTGCCAGCAACGGGGATACCTACAATGAGCAGTTCTTC.